Presented here are 20 T cell receptor beta chains from one specimen sequenced in a study of shared clonotypes between healthy human individuals. The naive CD8 subset, CD45RO-negative cells positively selected for CCR7, excluded terminally differentiated effector memory CD45RA+ cells. Some clones are missing from TCRdb's copy, which holds only in-frame ones; the method was immunoSEQ multiplex PCR. This table has around 700,000 clones, under 95% appearing once. The sample taken for sequencing was naive CD8+ T cells sorted from blood. These receptors were obtained from a man aged 30 to 45 in good health.

The CDR3 sequence is CASSPPAGVRAYNEQFF. The CDR3 nucleotides read TGTGCCAGCAGCCCCCCCGCGGGAGTAAGGGCCTACAATGAGCAGTTCTTC. V and J are TRBV7-9 and TRBJ2-1; 7 positions agree with TRBD2. V shed 5 bases and J 2 bases; nucleotides not matched to a gene: 12. The V gene's germline CDR1 is SEHNR and CDR2 FQNEAQ (reference sequence). The CDR3 is 17 residues long.

The chain joins TRBV5-4 to TRBJ2-7; 7 bases fit TRBD2. Germline loops: CDR1 SGHNT, CDR2 YYREEE (reference sequence). Germline trimming cut 1 base from V and 6 bases from J; bases unmatched to any gene: 10. This CDR3 contains 15 residues. DNA for the CDR3: TGTGCCAGCAGCTTGTTGGGGAGGGGATCCGGCGAGCAGTACTTC. Translating gives CASSLLGRGSGEQYF.

The genes are TRBV29-1 and TRBJ1-4; D is unresolved. Germline CDR1 reads SQVTM; CDR2 reads ANQGSEA. The ends were cut back, 0 bases at V and 7 bases at J, with 15 bases in the middle. This CDR3 comprises 15 residues. The CDR3 reads CSVEDLAAMSEKLFF. The CDR3 nucleotides are TGCAGCGTTGAAGATCTGGCAGCGATGAGTGAAAAACTGTTTTTT.

The gene calls are TRBV4-1 and TRBJ2-2, with TRBD2 matching over 10 bases. Per germline, CDR1 MGHRA and CDR2 YSYEKL. V dropped 1 base and J dropped 4; count of bases not matched to a gene: 9. This CDR3 region has 18 residues. The CDR3 sequence is CASSQGTASGSPTGELFF. The DNA for the CDR3 is TGCGCCAGCAGCCAAGGGACAGCTAGCGGGAGTCCCACCGGGGAGCTGTTTTTT.

The V gene is TRBV27, the J gene TRBJ2-1; the D is unclear. The ends were cut back, 1 base at V and 4 bases at J, with 5 bases in the middle. Germline V gives CDR1 MNHEY, CDR2 SMNVEV (reference sequence). The CDR3 consists of 13 residues. CDR3 DNA: TGTGCCAGCAGTTTATATCCTTACAATGAGCAGTTCTTC. Translating gives CASSLYPYNEQFF.

The rearrangement joins TRBV13 to TRBJ2-3; D gene ambiguous. The CDR3 length is 18 residues. Germline CDR1 PRHDT, CDR2 FYEKMQ (reference sequence). Trimming shortened V by 8 bases and J by 5 bases, and 29 bases separated the two germline ends. CDR3 sequence reads: CASSGPKPARMRLDTQYF. DNA of the CDR3: TGTGCCAGCTCTGGCCCCAAACCGGCTAGAATGCGCTTAGATACGCAGTATTTT.

The chain employs TRBV15 and TRBJ2-7, with D perhaps TRBD1 (6 bases). V was clipped by 1 base and J by 2 bases, with 12 bases between them. From germline, CDR1 is LNHNV and CDR2 YYDKDF (reference sequence). CDR3 length equals 15 residues. CDR3 nucleotides: TGTGCCACCAGCAGAGGAAGCACAGGGACCTACGAGCAGTACTTC. This encodes CATSRGSTGTYEQYF.

The chain combines TRBV4-1 with TRBJ2-7, with 7 bases fitting TRBD2. The CDR3 consists of 15 residues. V lost 4 bases to trimming and J lost 3 bases; unmatched junction nucleotides: 9. Per germline, CDR1 MGHRA and CDR2 YSYEKL. DNA of the CDR3: TGCGCCAGCAGCCGCTTAGCGGCTAGCGGCTACGAGCAGTACTTC. Amino acids: CASSRLAASGYEQYF.

DNA for the CDR3: TGTGCCAGCAGTGAACGGTCAGGGAGCTCCTACGAGCAGTACTTC. Protein sequence: CASSERSGSSYEQYF. This chain uses TRBV6-1 with TRBJ2-7; TRBD1 or TRBD2 may be the D gene (5 bases each). Germline CDR1 reads MNHNS; CDR2 reads SASEGT. The CDR3 has 15 residues. V was clipped by 2 bases and J by 0 bases, with 11 bases between them.

The chain joins TRBV27 to TRBJ2-5, with TRBD1 as a possible D gene (6 bases). The CDR3 totals 15 residues. CDR1 and CDR2 from the germline V gene are MNHEY and SMNVEV (reference sequence). Trimming took off 2 bases at V and 4 bases at J, with 14 bases between the two ends. The CDR3 bases are TGTGCCAGCAGTTTAACCGACAGGTTTGCAGAGACCCAGTACTTC. Amino acid sequence: CASSLTDRFAETQYF.

The sample holds one count of this clone. This chain uses TRBV14 with TRBJ2-5, with a tentative D call TRBD2 (5 bases). With 7 bases removed from V and 1 base from J, the gap between germline ends came to 10 bases. In germline, CDR1 is SGHDN, CDR2 FVKESK. The CDR3 has 13 residues. The CDR3 loop reads CASTGESQETQYF. Written as DNA, the CDR3 is TGTGCCAGCACCGGGGAATCCCAAGAGACCCAGTACTTC.

The rearrangement links TRBV30 to TRBJ2-7; TRBD1 matches 7 bases. Germline V gene sequence: CDR1 GTSNPN, CDR2 SVGIG (reference sequence). The CDR3 has 11 residues. V lost 4 bases and J lost 6; bases outside the gene matches: 3. CDR3 sequence: CAWTSGGEQYF. The DNA of the CDR3 is TGTGCCTGGACCTCAGGGGGCGAGCAGTACTTC.

This chain links TRBV10-1 with TRBJ2-7, with TRBD2 identical over 9 bases. This CDR3 region has 14 residues. Germline assignment: CDR1 WNHNN and CDR2 SYGVQD (reference sequence). J was trimmed by 3 bases and V by 4 bases; bases with no gene match: 4. CDR3 protein: CASSVPSGIYEQYF. The CDR3 DNA follows: TGCGCCAGCAGTGTTCCTAGCGGGATCTACGAGCAGTACTTC.

This clone was seen just once. The chain is built from TRBV6-1 and TRBJ1-5; tentatively, D is TRBD1 (5 bases). Germline V gene lookup returns CDR1 MNHNS and CDR2 SASEGT. This CDR3 is built from 15 residues. Trimming removed 1 base at V and 10 bases at J, with 17 bases between. CDR3 sequence reads: CASSEVGWTSDPQHF. The CDR3 DNA sequence: TGTGCCAGCAGTGAAGTCGGTTGGACATCTGATCCCCAGCATTTT.

The chain links TRBV29-1 to TRBJ2-3; D might be TRBD2 (5 bases). CDR3 length equals 18 residues. Germline V gene sequence: CDR1 SQVTM, CDR2 ANQGSEA. V was clipped by 1 base and J by 2 bases, with 22 bases between them. The CDR3 region has the DNA TGCAGCGTTGAAGGTGGGAGTCCTAATAACGGGCACACAGATACGCAGTATTTT. Its translation: CSVEGGSPNNGHTDTQYF.

The rearrangement joins TRBV11-3 to TRBJ2-7, with 7 bases lining up with TRBD1. V lost 5 bases and J lost 3; bases outside the gene matches: 7. The CDR3 extends over 14 amino acids. Germline V lookup: CDR1 SGHNT, CDR2 YENEEA. The CDR3: CASSTGQTSYEQYF. The CDR3 bases are TGTGCCAGCAGCACGGGACAGACCAGCTACGAGCAGTACTTC.

Here the CDR3 reads CASKDGKYNEQFF. The DNA of the CDR3 is TGTGCCAGCAAAGACGGTAAATACAATGAGCAGTTCTTC. This sequence joins TRBV27 and TRBJ2-1, with no clear D. The germline CDR1 and CDR2 sequences are MNHEY and SMNVEV (reference sequence). The CDR3 extends over 13 amino acids. Trimming pared 7 bases from V and 4 bases from J, leaving 11 bases between.

The chain uses TRBV7-3 and TRBJ2-7; 13 bases are shared with TRBD2. CDR1 is SGHTA and CDR2 is FQGTGA in the germline V gene. This CDR3 comprises 15 residues. Losses at the gene ends were 5 bases for V and 3 bases for J; bases not matched to a gene: 4. The CDR3 DNA is TGTGCCAGCAGCCTAGGGACTAGCGGGAACTACGAGCAGTACTTC. The encoded protein is CASSLGTSGNYEQYF.

The chain carries TRBV6-5 and TRBJ2-7, with 9 bases that match TRBD1. V trimming: 4 bases; J trimming: 10 bases; junction bases outside the gene matches: 14. Per the germline V gene, CDR1 is MNHEY and CDR2 is SVGAGI. This CDR3 region has 15 residues. In nucleotides, the CDR3 is TGTGCCAGCAGTTCACCCGGGACAGGGATTCTTGAACAGTACTTC. Encoded protein: CASSSPGTGILEQYF.

This sequence joins TRBV6-5 and TRBJ1-5; D remains ambiguous. The CDR3 is made up of 14 amino acids. Looked up from germline, CDR1 is MNHEY and CDR2 is SVGAGI. The V end was cut by 8 bases, the J end by 1 base, with 12 bases between. The CDR3 bases are TGTGCCAGCGAAAGGGCTTACAGCAATCAGCCCCAGCATTTT. Translated, it gives CASERAYSNQPQHF.